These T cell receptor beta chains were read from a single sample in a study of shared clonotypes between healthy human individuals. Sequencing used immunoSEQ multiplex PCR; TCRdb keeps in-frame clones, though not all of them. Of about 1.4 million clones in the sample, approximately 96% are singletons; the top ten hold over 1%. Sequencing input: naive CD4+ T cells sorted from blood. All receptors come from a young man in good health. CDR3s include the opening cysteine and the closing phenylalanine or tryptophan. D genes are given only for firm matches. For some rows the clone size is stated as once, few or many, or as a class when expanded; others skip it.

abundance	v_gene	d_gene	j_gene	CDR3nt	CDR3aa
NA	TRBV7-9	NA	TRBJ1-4	TGTGCCAGCAGCTTAGTGACAGTGAATGAAAAACTGTTTTTT	CASSLVTVNEKLFF
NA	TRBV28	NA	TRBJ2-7	TGTGCCAGCAGCCTACTGTTGGGGGAGCAGTACTTC	CASSLLLGEQYF
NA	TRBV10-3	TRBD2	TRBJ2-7	TGTGCCATCAGTGTATTGGCGGGAGCCTACGAGCAGTACTTC	CAISVLAGAYEQYF
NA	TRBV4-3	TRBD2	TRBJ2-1	TGCGCCAGCAGCCCCGGACTAGCGGGGGTCGAGGTTGATGAGCAGTTCTTC	CASSPGLAGVEVDEQFF
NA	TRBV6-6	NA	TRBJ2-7	TGTGCCAGCAGTTACTCGAAGGCCTTCTACGAGCAGTACTTC	CASSYSKAFYEQYF
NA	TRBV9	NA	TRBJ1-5	TGTGCCAGCAGCGCGGTTGACGTAGGGGATCAGCCCCAGCATTTT	CASSAVDVGDQPQHF
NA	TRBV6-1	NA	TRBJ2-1	TGTGCCAGCAATAAACTTAACTCCTACAATGAGCAGTTCTTC	CASNKLNSYNEQFF
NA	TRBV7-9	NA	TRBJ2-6	TGTGCCAGTGGGTCGTACTCTGGGGCCAACGTCCTGACTTTC	CASGSYSGANVLTF
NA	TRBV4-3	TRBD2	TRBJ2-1	TGCGCCAGCAGCCAAGATGCGCGGGAGCCCTACAATGAGCAGTTCTTC	CASSQDAREPYNEQFF
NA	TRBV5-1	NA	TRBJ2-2	TGCGCCAGCAGCTCAAGGGGCTCCGGGGAGCTGTTTTTT	CASSSRGSGELFF
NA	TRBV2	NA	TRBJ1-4	TGTGCCAGCAGTAAATACAGGGATGGGGCAACTAATGAAAAACTGTTTTTT	CASSKYRDGATNEKLFF
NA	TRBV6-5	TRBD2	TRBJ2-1	TGTGCCAGCAGTTCCCCTAGCGGGAGTGGGTACAATGAGCAGTTCTTC	CASSSPSGSGYNEQFF
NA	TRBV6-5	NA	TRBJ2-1	TGTGCCAGCAGTTACCAAGGGCTCTCCTACAATGAGCAGTTCTTC	CASSYQGLSYNEQFF
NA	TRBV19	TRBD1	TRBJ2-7	TGTGCCACTGGGGGACAGGGACAGTCCTACGAGCAGTACTTC	CATGGQGQSYEQYF
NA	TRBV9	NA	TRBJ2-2	TGTGCCAGCAGCGTCCCCGGAGGGGAGCTGTTTTTT	CASSVPGGELFF
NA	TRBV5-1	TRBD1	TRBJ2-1	TGCGCCACCACGCCCGGGACAGGGGCTTACAATGAGCAGTTCTTC	CATTPGTGAYNEQFF
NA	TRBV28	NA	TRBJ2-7	TGTGCCAGCAGATTATGGGGCAGGGGCTACGAGCAGTACTTC	CASRLWGRGYEQYF
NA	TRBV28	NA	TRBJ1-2	TGTGCCAGCGGACAGTATGGCTACACCTTC	CASGQYGYTF
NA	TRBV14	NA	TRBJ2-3	TGTGCCAGCAGCCAAGTTACCCTCCGGTCAGAAAATACGCAGTATTTT	CASSQVTLRSENTQYF
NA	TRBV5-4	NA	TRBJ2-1	TGTGCCAGCAGCTATCGAGGAGGTTCATACAATGAGCAGTTCTTC	CASSYRGGSYNEQFF
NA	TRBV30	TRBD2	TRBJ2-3	TGTGCCTGGACCAGGGGACTAGCGAATGCAGATACGCAGTATTTT	CAWTRGLANADTQYF
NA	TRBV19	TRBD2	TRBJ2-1	TGTGCCAGTAGTATACTTGCGGGAGGGCCCGGCAATGAGCAGTTCTTC	CASSILAGGPGNEQFF
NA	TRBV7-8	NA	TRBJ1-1	TGTGCCAGCACCCGTACAACGAACACTGAAGCTTTCTTT	CASTRTTNTEAFF
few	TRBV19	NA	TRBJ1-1	TGTGCCAGTAGTATACCCTCGAGGCAGAACACTGAAGCTTTCTTT	CASSIPSRQNTEAFF
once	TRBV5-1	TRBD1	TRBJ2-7	TGCGCCAGCAGCTTATTAACTGGGACAGGGGGCGAGCAGTACTTC	CASSLLTGTGGEQYF
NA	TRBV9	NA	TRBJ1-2	TGTGCCAGCAGCGTCGCAGGAGTGAGGGGCTATGGCTACACCTTC	CASSVAGVRGYGYTF
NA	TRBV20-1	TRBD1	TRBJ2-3	TGCAGTGCTGACAGGGTAGATACGCAGTATTTT	CSADRVDTQYF
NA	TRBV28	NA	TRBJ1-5	TGTGCCAGCAGTCCCTGGCAGCAGCCCCAGCATTTT	CASSPWQQPQHF
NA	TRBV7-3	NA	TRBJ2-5	TGTGCCAGCAGCTCTACAATCCAAGAGACCCAGTACTTC	CASSSTIQETQYF
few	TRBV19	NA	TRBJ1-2	TGTGCCAGTAGCCTGCTTCAGCCGCCACCTAAGCTTGGCTACACCTTC	CASSLLQPPPKLGYTF
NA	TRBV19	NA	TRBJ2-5	TGTGCCAGTAGTATTGTAAGGACTCCTTTGGGAGAGACCCAGTACTTC	CASSIVRTPLGETQYF
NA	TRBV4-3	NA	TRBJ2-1	TGCGCCAGCAGCCAAGATCTACTAGCCCCGTCCGGGCAGTTCTTC	CASSQDLLAPSGQFF
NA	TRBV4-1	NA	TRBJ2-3	TGCGCCAGCAGCCAGGAACCCCCCCCAGATACGCAGTATTTT	CASSQEPPPDTQYF
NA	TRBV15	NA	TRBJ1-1	TGTGCCACCAGCAGGGATCCCAGGTCGAACACTGAAGCTTTCTTT	CATSRDPRSNTEAFF
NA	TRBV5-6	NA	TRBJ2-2	TGTGCCAGCAGCTTGGTACCGAGTGTCTCGGGGGAGCTGTTTTTT	CASSLVPSVSGELFF
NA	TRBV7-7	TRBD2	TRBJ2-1	TGTGCCAGCAGTCCCGGGACTAGCGGAAACAATGAGCAGTTCTTC	CASSPGTSGNNEQFF
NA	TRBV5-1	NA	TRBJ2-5	TGCGCCAGCAGCTTCGGTCAACGGCCCAAGGGGGAGACCCAGTACTTC	CASSFGQRPKGETQYF
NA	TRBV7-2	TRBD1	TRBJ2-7	TGTGCCAGCAGCTCCAGACAGGGAATCTACGAGCAGTACTTC	CASSSRQGIYEQYF
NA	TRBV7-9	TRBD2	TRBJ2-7	TGTGCCAGCAGCCCCAGGGCTAGCGGGAGTTACGAGCAGTACTTC	CASSPRASGSYEQYF
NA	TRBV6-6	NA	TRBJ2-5	TGTGCCAGCAGTTTCGCGGACAGATCTTTCGGGGGCGACCAGTACTTC	CASSFADRSFGGDQYF
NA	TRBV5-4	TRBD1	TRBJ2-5	TGTGCCAGCAGCTTGGGTACAGGGGTAGGGGGGACCCAGTACTTC	CASSLGTGVGGTQYF
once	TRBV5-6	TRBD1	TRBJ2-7	TGTGCCAGCAGCCATGCTGGGGACAGGGGGTACGAGCAGTACTTC	CASSHAGDRGYEQYF
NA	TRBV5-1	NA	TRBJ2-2	TGCGCCAGCAGCTTGGAATCCCAGATCAACACCGGGGAGCTGTTTTTT	CASSLESQINTGELFF
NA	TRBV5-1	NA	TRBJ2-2	TGCGCCAGCAGCTTGGCAGGGGAGCTGTTTTTT	CASSLAGELFF
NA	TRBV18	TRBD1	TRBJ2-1	TGTGCCAGCTCACAAAGGACAGGGGGAGTCCATGAGCAGTTCTTC	CASSQRTGGVHEQFF
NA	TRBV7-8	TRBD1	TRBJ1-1	TGTGCCAGCAGTAAAGGGGGCGCAGGGACTGAAGCTTTCTTT	CASSKGGAGTEAFF
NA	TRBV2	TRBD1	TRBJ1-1	TGTGCCAGCTACATAGGGACAGGGGCCACTGAAGCTTTCTTT	CASYIGTGATEAFF
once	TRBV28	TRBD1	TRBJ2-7	TGTGCCAGCAGTGGGGACAGTACCTACGAGCAGTACTTC	CASSGDSTYEQYF
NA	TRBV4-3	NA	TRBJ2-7	TGCGCCAGCAGCCAAGATATTTACACCCCCTACGAGCAGTACTTC	CASSQDIYTPYEQYF
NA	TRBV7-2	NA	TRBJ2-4	TGTGCCAGCAGCTTAGTCGGGGCGGTCGCCAAAAACATTCAGTACTTC	CASSLVGAVAKNIQYF
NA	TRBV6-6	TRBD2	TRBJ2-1	TGTGCCAGCAGTTACCCCAGCGGGAGAACCTACAATGAGCAGTTCTTC	CASSYPSGRTYNEQFF
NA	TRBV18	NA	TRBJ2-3	TGTGCCAGCTCACCCATGAGCACAGATACGCAGTATTTT	CASSPMSTDTQYF
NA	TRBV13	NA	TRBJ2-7	TGTGCCAGCAGCTCCTCGACCCCGGCCGAGCAGTACTTC	CASSSSTPAEQYF
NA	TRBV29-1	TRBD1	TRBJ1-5	TGCAGCGTTGAAGATCTGACACAGGGGGTAGCAAGCAATCAGCCCCAGCATTTT	CSVEDLTQGVASNQPQHF
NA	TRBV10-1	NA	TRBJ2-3	TGCGCCAGCAGTGTCACCGCCCGGGATACGCAGTATTTT	CASSVTARDTQYF
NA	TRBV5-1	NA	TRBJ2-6	TGCGCCAGCAGCCGACGGGAATCTGGGGCCAACGTCCTGACTTTC	CASSRRESGANVLTF
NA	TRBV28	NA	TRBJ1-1	TGTGCCAGCGGTCAAAGGTGGCGGCTGAACACTGAAGCTTTCTTT	CASGQRWRLNTEAFF
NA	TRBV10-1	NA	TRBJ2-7	TGCGCCAGCAGTGAGACCCGTGGTGGCAGGGAGTACTTC	CASSETRGGREYF
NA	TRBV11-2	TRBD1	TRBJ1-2	TGTGCCAGCAGCATGACGACAGGGTCTAACTATGGCTACACCTTC	CASSMTTGSNYGYTF